One and the same sample provided the 6 T cell receptor beta chains below, sequenced in a study of T-cell memory formation after mild COVID-19. TCRdb re-derived calls from the 5' RACE reads in MiXCR, one entry per CDR3 protein. This repertoire shows approximately 260,000 distinct CDR3 sequences, around 15% found once; its top ten account for around 23%. The sequencing sample was made of PBMCs or a T cell subset sorted from them (not recorded which). The receptors derive from a man in his late teens or twenties who had mild COVID-19 (a few samples of this study predate the infection). Cell type and time point are not known.

This clonotype was seen a handful of times. The chain is built from TRBV5-5 and TRBJ1-4, with TRBD1 identical over 9 bases. This CDR3 region has 17 residues. V trimming: 1 base; J trimming: 6 bases; junction bases outside the gene matches: 10. The V gene's germline CDR1 is SGHKS and CDR2 YYEKEE (reference sequence). The CDR3 nucleotides are TGTGCCAGCAGCTTGAACGCCTTCGGACAGGGGCATGAAAAACTGTTTTTT. Amino acids: CASSLNAFGQGHEKLFF.

The chain has TRBV7-2 and TRBJ2-1, with 9 positions matching TRBD2. The CDR3 contains 19 residues. Germline-derived CDR1 and CDR2 are SGHTA and FQGNSA. With V trimmed by 1 base and J by 4 bases, 14 bases remained unmatched. CDR3 DNA sequence: TGTGCCAGCAGCTTAGGCGAAGCTTCCTTGCGGGGGGGATACAATGAGCAGTTCTTC. This gives the protein CASSLGEASLRGGYNEQFF.

V usage is TRBV20-1 and J usage is TRBJ1-2; possible D gene TRBD1, 6 bases. CDR1 and CDR2 from the germline V gene are DFQATT and SNEGSKA (reference sequence). The V end lost 3 bases, the J end lost 4 bases, and 15 bases lay between the germline ends. CDR3 size: 14 residues. In nucleotides, the CDR3 is TGCAGTGCTAGGCAGGGGTTCGGGGCCTATGGCTACACCTTC. It yields the protein CSARQGFGAYGYTF.

The V gene is TRBV7-6, the J gene TRBJ1-3; the match to TRBD1 covers 9 bases. CDR1 and CDR2 from the germline V gene are SGHVS and FNYEAQ. Trimming took 5 bases from V and 2 from J; bases not matched to a gene: 7. The CDR3 covers 16 residues. In nucleotides, the CDR3 is TGTGCCAGCAGCCCGCGGACAGGGGACGCTGGAAACACCATATATTTT. It translates to CASSPRTGDAGNTIYF.

J is TRBJ1-2 and V is TRBV19, with 7 bases matching TRBD1. J gave up 2 bases and V 6 bases, and 6 bases lay outside the gene matches. Germline V lookup: CDR1 LNHDA, CDR2 SQIVND (reference sequence). The CDR3 has 14 amino acids. The CDR3 sequence is CASRAPGQNYGYTF. CDR3 DNA sequence: TGTGCCAGTAGAGCCCCGGGACAGAACTATGGCTACACCTTC.

This clonotype showed up just a few times. The genes are TRBV12-3 or TRBV12-4 and TRBJ2-3; D might be TRBD2 (7 bases). Trimming left V 3 bases short and J 5 bases short, with 21 bases between. The CDR3 is 17 residues long. In DNA, the CDR3 is TGTGCCAGCAGTTTTGGAAGGGGGGGGCCATTCAGAGATACGCAGTATTTT. Its translation is CASSFGRGGPFRDTQYF.